The rows below give T cell receptor beta chains drawn from one sample of a study of shared clonotypes between healthy human individuals. The repertoire was sequenced with immunoSEQ multiplex PCR; TCRdb's copy has only in-frame clones and lacks some. The top ten clones hold 12% of a sample with hundreds of thousands of clones, over 60% of them seen once. The material sequenced was PBMCs. The receptor source for this set is a woman between 35 and 50 years old in good health. Some clones in this sample may be carry-over from other donors' samples. Both conserved end residues are part of each CDR3.

J,length,V,CDR3
TRBJ1-2,16,TRBV6-6,CASSASPGQGSDGYTF
TRBJ1-1,12,TRBV7-8,CASSLTHTEAFF
TRBJ2-7,15,TRBV11-2,CASSPDRNPISEQYF
TRBJ1-5,13,TRBV19,CASSNQVNQPQHF
TRBJ1-2,15,TRBV5-1,CASSLSIVGGDGYTF
TRBJ2-1,13,TRBV7-9,CASSLEGGDEQFF
TRBJ1-5,13,TRBV19,CASSMRGVIAQHF
TRBJ2-1,13,TRBV4-1,CASSQVIETSEFF
TRBJ1-1,14,TRBV19,CASSIGALNTEAFF
TRBJ1-1,13,TRBV28,CASRSGFVSEAFF
TRBJ2-7,21,TRBV27,CASSLSVRIGLAGETAYEQYF
TRBJ2-1,16,TRBV4-2,CASSPDSGTLYNEQFF
TRBJ1-5,14,TRBV30,CAWQEGNSNQPQHF
TRBJ1-2,14,TRBV6-1,CASTRSKAPQGYTF
TRBJ1-5,17,TRBV25-1,CASSGDRSGAGNQPQHF
TRBJ2-1,14,TRBV21-1,CARTGTATYNEQFF
TRBJ2-7,14,TRBV5-4,CASSPSGSYSEQYF
TRBJ2-7,14,TRBV6-1,CASSHYRGSYEQYF
TRBJ2-3,13,TRBV7-9,CASTLTSTDTQYF
TRBJ2-1,12,TRBV7-6,CASSKQGSEQFF
TRBJ2-7,13,TRBV11-2,CASSSDRVYEQYF
TRBJ2-5,15,TRBV5-1,CASSVPSGYQETQYF